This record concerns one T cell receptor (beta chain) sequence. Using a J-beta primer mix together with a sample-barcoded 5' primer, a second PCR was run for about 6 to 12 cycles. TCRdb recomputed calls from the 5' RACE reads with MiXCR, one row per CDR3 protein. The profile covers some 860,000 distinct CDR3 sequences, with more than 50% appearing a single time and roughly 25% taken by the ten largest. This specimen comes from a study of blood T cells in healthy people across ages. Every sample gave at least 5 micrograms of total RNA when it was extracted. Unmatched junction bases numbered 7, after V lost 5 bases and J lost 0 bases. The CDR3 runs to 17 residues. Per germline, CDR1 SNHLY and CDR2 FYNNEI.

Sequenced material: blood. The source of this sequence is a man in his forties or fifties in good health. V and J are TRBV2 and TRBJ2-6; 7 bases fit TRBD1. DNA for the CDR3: TGTGCCAGCAGTCTCCCGGGACAGATCTCTGGGGCCAACGTCCTGACTTTC. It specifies CASSLPGQISGANVLTF.